This T cell receptor (beta chain) was identified during a study of patients and donors after allogeneic stem cell transplantation. This clonotype was seen more than once but under ten times. Each CDR3 protein gets one entry after TCRdb re-called the RT-PCR reads with MiXCR. This sample yields about 88,000 distinct CDR3 sequences, of which 48% are seen a single time; 60% to 75% belongs to the top ten. Germline V gene sequence: CDR1 DFQATT, CDR2 SNEGSKA (reference sequence). This CDR3 region has 14 residues. V lost 4 bases and J 4 bases, leaving 16 bases between the germline ends. This chain connects TRBV20-1 to TRBJ1-2; TRBD1 is a possible D gene (6 bases). Sequencing used blood, either unsorted or a sorted T cell fraction (not recorded which). This sequence was found in a human donor who was either an allogeneic HSCT recipient or a stem cell or donor lymphocyte infusion donor (not recorded which). It is not recorded whose cells these are; they may come from a transplant donor. The CDR3 DNA reads as TGCAGTGCTATCTCGGACAGCGACCGCTATGGCTACACCTTC. It yields the protein CSAISDSDRYGYTF.